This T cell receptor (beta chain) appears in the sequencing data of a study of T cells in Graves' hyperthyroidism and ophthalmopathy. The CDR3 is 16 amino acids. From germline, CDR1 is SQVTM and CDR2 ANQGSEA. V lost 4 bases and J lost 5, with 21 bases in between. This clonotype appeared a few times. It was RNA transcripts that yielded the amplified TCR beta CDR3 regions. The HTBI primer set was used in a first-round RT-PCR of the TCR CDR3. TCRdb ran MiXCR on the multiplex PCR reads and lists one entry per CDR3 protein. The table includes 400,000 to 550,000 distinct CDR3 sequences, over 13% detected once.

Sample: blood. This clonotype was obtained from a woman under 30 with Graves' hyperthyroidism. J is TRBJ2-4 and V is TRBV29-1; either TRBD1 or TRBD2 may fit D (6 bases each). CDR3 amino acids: CSVVGVGGWGENIQYF. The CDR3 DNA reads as TGCAGCGTTGTGGGGGTGGGGGGCTGGGGTGAAAACATTCAGTACTTC.